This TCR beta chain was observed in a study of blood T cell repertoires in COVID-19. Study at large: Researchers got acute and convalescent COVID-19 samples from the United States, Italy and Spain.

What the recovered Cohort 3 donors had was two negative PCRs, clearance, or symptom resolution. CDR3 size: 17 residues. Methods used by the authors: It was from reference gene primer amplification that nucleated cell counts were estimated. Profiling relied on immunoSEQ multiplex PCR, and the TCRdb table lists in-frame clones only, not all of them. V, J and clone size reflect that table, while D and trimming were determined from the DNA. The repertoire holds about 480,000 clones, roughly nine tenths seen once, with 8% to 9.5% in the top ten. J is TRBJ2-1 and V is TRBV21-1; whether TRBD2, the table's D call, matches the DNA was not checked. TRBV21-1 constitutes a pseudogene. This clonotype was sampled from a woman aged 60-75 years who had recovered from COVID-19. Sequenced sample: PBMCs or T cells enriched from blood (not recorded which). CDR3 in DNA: TGTGCCAGCAGCAAAGCGCTTTCGTTCGCTAGAGACAATGAGCAGTTCTTC. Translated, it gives CASSKALSFARDNEQFF.